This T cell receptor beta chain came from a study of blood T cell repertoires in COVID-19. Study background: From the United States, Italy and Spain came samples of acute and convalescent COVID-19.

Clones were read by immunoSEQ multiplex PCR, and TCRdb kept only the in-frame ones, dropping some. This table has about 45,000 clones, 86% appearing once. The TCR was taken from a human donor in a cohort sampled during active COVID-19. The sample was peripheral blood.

For the CDR3, the DNA is TGTGCCACCAGCAGCCCACTCGCCGGGGAGCTGTTTTTT. Protein product: CATSSPLAGELFF. The gene calls are TRBV15 and TRBJ2-2; no clear D gene. Trimming took off 3 bases at V and 6 bases at J, with 8 bases between the two ends. The germline V gene encodes CDR1 LNHNV and CDR2 YYDKDF (reference sequence). The CDR3 is made up of 13 amino acids.